The next 4 T cell receptor beta chains were all read from a single sample in a study of cytomegalovirus exposure and HLA in healthy donors. PCR primers comprised 60 Vbeta and 13 Jbeta primers. Measured with immunoSEQ multiplex PCR; TCRdb has only the in-frame clones, and not every one. The sample contains over 95,000 clones, over 65% of which appear only once. Sequences were obtained from PBMCs. The receptor source for this set is a woman in her forties in good health and CMV-seropositive.

The V and J genes are TRBV7-8 and TRBJ2-2; a weak D match, TRBD2 (6 bases). Germline lookup yields CDR1 SGHVS and CDR2 FQNEAQ. The CDR3 length is 15 residues. V lost 2 bases to trimming and J lost 9 bases, with 16 bases between them. As DNA, the CDR3 is TGTGCCAGCAGCTTAATGGGGGGTCCGGGCCGGGAGCTGTTTTTT. Its translation is CASSLMGGPGRELFF.

The chain has TRBV6-4 and TRBJ1-5; unclear D gene. The germline V gene encodes CDR1 MRHNA and CDR2 SNTAGT. V was trimmed by 4 bases and J by 2 bases, leaving 27 bases between them. The CDR3 sequence is 20 residues long. The CDR3 region has the DNA TGTGCCAGCAGTGGCCCCCACTGGGGAGGGCCCTTCGTGGGCAATCAGCCCCAGCATTTT. Translated: CASSGPHWGGPFVGNQPQHF.

The chain uses TRBV4-1 and TRBJ2-5; D is perhaps TRBD1 (6 bases). Germline CDR1 is MGHRA and CDR2 is YSYEKL. The CDR3 spans 14 residues. Deletions cut 4 bases from V and 4 bases from J, with 13 bases between. CDR3 sequence: CASSRTGLIETQYF. The CDR3 DNA reads TGCGCCAGCAGCCGAACAGGGTTGATAGAGACCCAGTACTTC.

The genes are TRBV11-1 and TRBJ1-1, with TRBD1 matching over 7 bases. In germline, CDR1 is SGHAT, CDR2 FQDESV (reference sequence). The ends lost 4 bases at V and 3 bases at J; junction bases unmatched: 8. The CDR3 consists of 15 residues. The CDR3 is CASSSSPGTDTEAFF. In DNA form, the CDR3 reads TGTGCCAGCAGCTCCTCTCCAGGGACAGACACTGAAGCTTTCTTT.